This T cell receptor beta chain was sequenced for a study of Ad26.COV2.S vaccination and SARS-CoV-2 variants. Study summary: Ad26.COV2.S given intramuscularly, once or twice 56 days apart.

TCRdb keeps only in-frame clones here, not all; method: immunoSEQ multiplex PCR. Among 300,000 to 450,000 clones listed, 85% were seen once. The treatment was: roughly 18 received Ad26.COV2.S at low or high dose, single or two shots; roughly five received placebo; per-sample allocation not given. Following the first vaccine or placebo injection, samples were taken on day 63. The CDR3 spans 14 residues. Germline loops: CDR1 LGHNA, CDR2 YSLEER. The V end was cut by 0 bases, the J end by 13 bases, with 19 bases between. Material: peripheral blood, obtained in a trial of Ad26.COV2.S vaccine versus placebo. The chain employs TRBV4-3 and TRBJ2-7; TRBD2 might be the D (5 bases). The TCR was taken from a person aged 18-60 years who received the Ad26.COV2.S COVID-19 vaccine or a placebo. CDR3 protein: CASSQDSTGSAFYF. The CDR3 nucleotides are TGCGCCAGCAGCCAAGATTCCACGGGTAGCGCCTTCTACTTC.